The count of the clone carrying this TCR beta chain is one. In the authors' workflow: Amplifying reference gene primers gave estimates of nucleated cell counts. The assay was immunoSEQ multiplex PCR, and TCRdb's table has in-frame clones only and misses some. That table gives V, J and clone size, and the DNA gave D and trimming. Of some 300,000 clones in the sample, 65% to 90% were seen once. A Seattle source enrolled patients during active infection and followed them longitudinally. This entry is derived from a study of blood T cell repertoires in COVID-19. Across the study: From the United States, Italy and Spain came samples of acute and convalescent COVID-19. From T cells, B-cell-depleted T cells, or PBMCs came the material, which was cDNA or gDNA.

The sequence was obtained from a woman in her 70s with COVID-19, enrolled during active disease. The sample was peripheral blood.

CDR3 protein: CASSYDRESPLHF. CDR3 sequence (DNA): TGTGCCAGCAGCTATGACAGGGAATCACCCCTCCACTTT. The rearrangement links TRBV11-2 to TRBJ1-6, with 7 nucleotides matching TRBD1. This CDR3 has 13 amino acids. Per the germline V gene, CDR1 is SGHAT and CDR2 is FQNNGV. Trimming at V came to 4 bases and at J to 10 bases, leaving 4 bases not matched to a gene.